This T cell receptor beta chain was observed in a study of identical twins (dated by TCRdb to about 2016). For context, the study as a whole: The study deep-sequenced TCR alpha and beta repertoires from monozygotic twins, unrelated adults of various ages and cord blood to test whether fetal clonotypes persist. To rule out contamination, replicate twin experiments were performed at different times with different library preparation protocols.

What the study reported, not specific to this receptor: Invariant T cells such as MAIT and iNKT could partly confound zero-insertion analyses, although diverse VJ usage argued against such confounding for most clonotypes. Fewer insertions were carried by abundant cord blood beta clonotypes, a similar but weaker trend appeared in young adult naive repertoires, and no such trend appeared in memory repertoires. Recombination models systematically underestimated out-of-frame TCR alpha sharing in monozygotic twins but agreed with sharing between unrelated individuals. Excess twin sharing in beta out-of-frame sequences was weaker because fewer shared sequences lowered the signal-to-noise ratio. Conclusions relied on cross-sectional statistical analysis, since the same donors could not be followed over many years. Compared with coincidental sharing between unrelated individuals, an excess of low generation-probability sequences was observed among out-of-frame TCR alpha sequences shared between twins.

Only healthy Caucasian donors were included. Three pairs of female monozygotic twins, all aged 18 to 29 years, were included in the twin cohort. The RNA used for TCR libraries was isolated from peripheral blood mononuclear cells. The library was produced with 5' RACE. The sample was run on an Illumina HiSeq 2000. Template switching introduced a universal primer binding site; the final cDNA contained a unique molecular identifier, enabling accurate counting of TCR cDNA molecules. Specific primers in the conserved constant-segment region were used to synthesize first-strand cDNA for the TCR alpha and beta chains. To control for contamination, each cDNA library was double barcoded with a SMART-Mk sample barcode plus Illumina barcodes. TruSeq adapter sequences and Illumina sample barcodes were added in two successive PCR steps. Sequencing of the TCR alpha and beta cDNA libraries was done on the Illumina HiSeq platform using custom primers. The authors' pipeline ran thus. MiGEC processed the raw reads to extract unique molecular identifiers, while MiXCR was used to determine the CDR3 positions. Recombination models were inferred per individual with the repgenHMM and IGoR tools using an EM algorithm. Shared clonotype analysis was performed with the tcR package in R, normalizing sharing by the product of cloneset sizes. Out-of-frame nonproductive sequences were analyzed to study raw recombination free of thymic and clonal selection effects. Through fastp at Q25 and MiXCR, TCRdb rebuilt clones from the public reads, retaining in-frame beta chains. Rows are combined by CDR3 protein, so each entry shows the most common genes and DNA. TCRdb's processing, not the study's, gives the V and J calls here. Within this sample are some 500,000 distinct CDR3 sequences, with nearly 10% of them counted one time only. The top ten hold 3% of the sample.

Comment on this clonotype: Its antigen is currently not known. No base-level quality is on record; no much larger clone is a single base apart.

The same specimen was also included in a second study, on yellow fever vaccine responses in identical twins. The second study reports: The authors reported that the T cell response to vaccination in identical twins appeared partly convergent and partly personalized. The study precisely tracked vaccine-responding T cell clones in identical twins.

Source material: PBMCs. This TCR was recovered from a woman between 18 and 30 years old in good health.

The DNA is TGCGCCAGCAGCCAAGGACTAGCGGGAGTCCGAGAGACCCAGTACTTC. Its product reads: CASSQGLAGVRETQYF. The receptor chain draws on TRBV4-3 and TRBJ2-5, with 12 bases in between that match TRBD2. Spanning cysteine to phenylalanine, the CDR3 consists of 16 amino acids. Left in the record is the CDR3 DNA by itself, 48 bases read in frame from the first base. The germline V gene yields LGHNA for CDR1 and YSLEER for CDR2. Ends trimmed: V by 1 base, J by 4 bases; bases unmatched to a gene: 4.